These 9 T cell receptor beta chains share one sample of origin, sequenced in a study of T cell repertoires in cytomegalovirus infection. In TCRdb, the reads were re-called with MiXCR into one record per CDR3 protein. The data show fewer than 250,000 distinct CDR3 sequences, about 12% seen once. The sequencing input was PBMCs. The receptors stem from a human donor in good health (CMV status not recorded). Some clones in this sample may be carry-over from other donors' samples.

This clonotype appeared a few times. The chain employs TRBV5-5 and TRBJ2-1; tentative D call: TRBD1 (7 bases). V shed 6 bases and J shed 0 bases, with 16 bases lying between them. In germline, CDR1 is SGHKS, CDR2 YYEKEE (reference sequence). This CDR3 has 16 residues. The CDR3 loop is CASIRTGGSSYNEQFF. The CDR3 coding sequence is TGTGCCAGCATCCGGACAGGAGGGAGCTCCTACAATGAGCAGTTCTTC. Full variable domain (remainder filled in from reference TRBV5-5 and TRBJ2-1): DAGVTQSPTHLIKTRGQQVTLRCSPISGHKSVSWYQQVLGQGPQFIFQYYEKEERGRGNFPDRFSARQFPNYSSELNVNALLLGDSALYLCASIRTGGSSYNEQFFGPGTRLTVL.

The chain links TRBV11-3 to TRBJ2-1, with D possibly TRBD1 on 5 matching bases. This CDR3 is built from 15 residues. Germline lookup yields CDR1 SGHNT and CDR2 YENEEA. V was cut by 0 bases and J by 4 bases, with 10 bases left in between. The CDR3 loop is CASSLDGDSYNEQFF. In DNA form, the CDR3 reads TGTGCCAGCAGCTTAGACGGTGACAGTTACAATGAGCAGTTCTTC. Complete variable domain (other parts from reference TRBV11-3 and TRBJ2-1): EAGVVQSPRYKIIEKKQPVAFWCNPISGHNTLYWYLQNLGQGPELLIRYENEEAVDDSQLPKDRFSAERLKGVDSTLKIQPAELGDSAVYLCASSLDGDSYNEQFFGPGTRLTVL.

This clonotype was seen more than once but under ten times. The V call is TRBV6-2 or TRBV6-3, the J call TRBJ2-7, with 9 bases identical to TRBD2. J gave up 4 bases and V 7 bases, and 8 bases lay outside the gene matches. The CDR3 is 14 amino acids. Germline V gene data show CDR1 as MNHEY and CDR2 as SVGEGT. The CDR3 DNA follows: TGTGCCAGCACGATTAGCGGGAGATGGTACGAGCAGTACTTC. Residues: CASTISGRWYEQYF.

The J gene is TRBJ1-1, the V gene TRBV29-1; D is undetermined. CDR1 and CDR2 (germline): SQVTM, ANQGSEA. The V end was cut by 3 bases, the J end by 2 bases, with 10 bases between. The CDR3 extends over 13 amino acids. The CDR3 protein is CSVDTGINTEAFF. The CDR3, as DNA: TGCAGCGTTGATACCGGAATTAACACTGAAGCTTTCTTT.

This clonotype has a count of ten or more. V gene TRBV6-2 or TRBV6-3 combines with J gene TRBJ1-1; 7 nucleotides match TRBD1. The J segment lost 4 bases and the V segment lost 11 bases, leaving 10 bases of the junction unmatched. The CDR3 runs 13 residues. Germline V gene lookup returns CDR1 MNHEY and CDR2 SVGEGT. The CDR3 DNA follows: TGTGCCGGTCGACAGGGCCATATCACTGAAGCTTTCTTT. As protein: CAGRQGHITEAFF.

This clonotype was recorded at least ten times. V is TRBV2 and J is TRBJ2-2; D is possibly TRBD1 (5 bases). V was cut by 6 bases and J by 4 bases, with 12 bases left in between. The CDR3 is 14 amino acids. The germline V gene encodes CDR1 SNHLY and CDR2 FYNNEI. The CDR3 nucleotides are TGTGCCAGCAGCCGACTTCAGGGCACCGGGGAGCTGTTTTTT. Encoded protein: CASSRLQGTGELFF.

This clonotype was recorded many times. The chain employs TRBV7-3 and TRBJ2-1; D uncertain. The CDR3 loop spans 15 amino acids. CDR1 is SGHTA, CDR2 FQGTGA, per germline. The V gene lost 0 bases and the J gene lost 3 bases, with 9 bases spanning the gap. The CDR3 reads CASSLTDALYNEQFF. CDR3 DNA sequence: TGTGCCAGCAGCTTAACGGATGCCCTCTACAATGAGCAGTTCTTC.

This clonotype has only a few counts. The gene calls are TRBV2 and TRBJ1-1; 7 bases fit TRBD1. Unmatched junction bases numbered 3, after V lost 7 bases and J lost 1 base. The germline gives CDR1 SNHLY, CDR2 FYNNEI. There are 13 residues in the CDR3. The CDR3, as DNA: TGTGCCAGCAAGAGGGACAGGAACACTGAAGCTTTCTTT. Translating it yields CASKRDRNTEAFF.

This clonotype was counted at least ten times. The chain uses TRBV7-6 and TRBJ2-2; TRBD2 is a possible D gene (6 bases). Germline CDR1 and CDR2: SGHVS and FNYEAQ. The CDR3 contains 16 residues. V lost 5 bases, J lost 2 bases, and 15 bases lay in between. As DNA, the CDR3 is TGTGCCAGCAGCACCCGGGACTTCTCAAACACCGGGGAGCTGTTTTTT. Residues: CASSTRDFSNTGELFF.